This T cell receptor (beta chain) was captured in a study of shared clonotypes between healthy human individuals. General observations from the study: The represented genetic and exposure-history diversity was limited by the small number of donors. Depth of sequencing was expected to influence donor clonotype sharing. Clonotypes which were not shared had lower generation probabilities than clonotypes that all four donors shared.

Regarding this clone: Its antigen is still unknown.

Generated by immunoSEQ multiplex PCR, the TCRdb table keeps only in-frame clones and is missing some. The sample contains around 2.1 million clones, under 95% of which appear only once. Naive CD8 isolation took CD45RO-negative cells positively selected for CCR7 and excluded terminally differentiated effector memory CD45RA+ cells. Donation came from healthy HIV-negative adults that had no recent acute infections or vaccinations. V lost 4 bases to trimming and J lost 2 bases; unmatched junction nucleotides: 1. The germline gives CDR1 LNHDA, CDR2 SQIVND (reference sequence). CDR3 size: 15 residues. The sequenced material came from naive CD8+ T cells from PBMCs. The source of this sequence is a man aged 18 to 35 in good health. Some clones in this sample may be carry-over from other donors' samples. V and J are TRBV19 and TRBJ2-1, with TRBD2 matching 11 bases. CDR3 bases: TGTGCCAGTAGTAAGACTAGCGGGGCCTACAATGAGCAGTTCTTC. It encodes CASSKTSGAYNEQFF.